The rows below give T cell receptor beta chains drawn from one sample of a study of T cells in Graves' hyperthyroidism and ophthalmopathy. One entry per CDR3 protein, called by TCRdb with MiXCR from the multiplex PCR reads. The sample contains a few hundred thousand distinct CDR3 sequences, about a fifth of which appear only once. Sequencing used blood. The receptors come from a woman aged 18-29 years with Graves' hyperthyroidism. CDR3s include the opening cysteine and the closing phenylalanine or tryptophan. D genes are given only for firm matches. Only part of the rows carry a size: once, few, many, or a class if the clone is expanded.

>TRBV6-4|many|TRBJ2-3|TRBD2
TGTGCCAGCAGTGAAACTAGCGGCACAGATACGCAGTATTTT
CASSETSGTDTQYF
>TRBV15|many|TRBJ1-3|NA
TGTGCCACCAGCAGAGTCCCCATTGATGGGTCCCACTCTGGAAACACCATATATTTT
CATSRVPIDGSHSGNTIYF
>TRBV28|many|TRBJ1-1|NA
TGTGCCAGCAGTTCGACAGATCGTGAAGCTTTCTTT
CASSSTDREAFF
>TRBV12-3/TRBV12-4|few|TRBJ1-5|NA
TGTGCCAGCGCCCCCTCCCGGAGGGGGAAAACCCAGCATTTT
CASAPSRRGKTQHF
>TRBV20-1|many|TRBJ2-5|TRBD2
TGCAGTGCTACTAGACTAGCGTGGTACCAAGAGACCCAGTACTTC
CSATRLAWYQETQYF
>TRBV5-1|many|TRBJ1-1|NA
TGCGCCAGCAGCTTTTCGGGACACCACGTGAACACTGAAGCTTTCTTT
CASSFSGHHVNTEAFF
>TRBV20-1|many|TRBJ2-5|TRBD2
TGCAGTGCTCCCCCAACCGCGGGGGGGCACGAGACCCAGTACTTC
CSAPPTAGGHETQYF
>TRBV2|few|TRBJ2-7|NA
TGTGCCAGCATCCGAACTGCGAACTCCTACGAGCAGTACTTC
CASIRTANSYEQYF
>TRBV4-2|many|TRBJ1-1|NA
TGTGCCAGCAGCCGCGACCCGGTGAACACTGAAGCTTTCTTT
CASSRDPVNTEAFF
>TRBV5-6|NA|TRBJ1-1|NA
TGTGCCAGCAGCCGTATCCCGGGATTCCAGAGGAACACTGAAGCTTTCTTT
CASSRIPGFQRNTEAFF
>TRBV7-2|many|TRBJ1-2|NA
TGTGCCAGCAGCTCCCAAATAGCCCTCCACTATGGCTACACCTTC
CASSSQIALHYGYTF
>TRBV24-1|many|TRBJ1-6|NA
TGTGCCACCAGTGCGGCAGGGGACTCACCCCTCCACTTT
CATSAAGDSPLHF
>TRBV20-1|many|TRBJ1-1|NA
TGCAGTGCCCCAGGGTCTTGGAACACTGAAGCTTTCTTT
CSAPGSWNTEAFF
>TRBV13|NA|TRBJ1-1|NA
TGTGCCAGCAGCAAGACGGACGGGGGCACTGAAGCTTTCTTT
CASSKTDGGTEAFF
>TRBV5-1|many|TRBJ1-2|NA
TGCGCCAGCAGCTTGGACTACTATGGCTACACCTTC
CASSLDYYGYTF
>TRBV29-1|many|TRBJ2-7|NA
TGCAGCGTTGGAGAACAAAAGCTCGAGCAGTACTTC
CSVGEQKLEQYF
>TRBV4-2|many|TRBJ1-5|TRBD1
TGTGCCAGCAGCCAGTCCACAGGGGTTTCCCTAAATCAGCCCCAGCATTTT
CASSQSTGVSLNQPQHF
>TRBV20-1|many|TRBJ2-7|NA
TGCAGTGCTAGACTTTCCGCCTACGAGCAGTACTTC
CSARLSAYEQYF
>TRBV6-5|many|TRBJ2-7|NA
TGTGCCAGCAGTTACTCAGAAGGCAGCTCCTACGAGCAGTACTTC
CASSYSEGSSYEQYF
>TRBV6-1|many|TRBJ1-2|NA
TGTGCCAGCAGTGGGCGGGGGTCTGGCTACACCTTC
CASSGRGSGYTF
>TRBV6-4|many|TRBJ1-1|TRBD1
TGTGCCAGCAGTACCCCTCTGGGACAGAAATGGAACACTGAAGCTTTCTTT
CASSTPLGQKWNTEAFF
>TRBV5-1|many|TRBJ1-5|NA
TGCGCCAGCAGCCGCACGACCGATCAGCCCCAGCATTTT
CASSRTTDQPQHF
>TRBV30|many|TRBJ1-2|NA
TGTGCCTGGAGTCAGGGGCCCTCGGGCTACACCTTC
CAWSQGPSGYTF
>TRBV2|many|TRBJ1-2|NA
TGTGCCAGCGTACGTAGGACGGACTATGGCTACACCTTC
CASVRRTDYGYTF
>TRBV15|NA|TRBJ1-1|NA
TGTGCCACCAGCAGTCCCGACCTGGAAGCTTTCTTT
CATSSPDLEAFF
>TRBV24-1|many|TRBJ2-2|NA
TGTGCCACCTCCAGGAGAGGAGACACCGGGGAGCTGTTTTTT
CATSRRGDTGELFF
>TRBV2|many|TRBJ2-5|NA
TGTGCCAGCAGTGGGGCACTCGGGGAGACCCAGTACTTC
CASSGALGETQYF